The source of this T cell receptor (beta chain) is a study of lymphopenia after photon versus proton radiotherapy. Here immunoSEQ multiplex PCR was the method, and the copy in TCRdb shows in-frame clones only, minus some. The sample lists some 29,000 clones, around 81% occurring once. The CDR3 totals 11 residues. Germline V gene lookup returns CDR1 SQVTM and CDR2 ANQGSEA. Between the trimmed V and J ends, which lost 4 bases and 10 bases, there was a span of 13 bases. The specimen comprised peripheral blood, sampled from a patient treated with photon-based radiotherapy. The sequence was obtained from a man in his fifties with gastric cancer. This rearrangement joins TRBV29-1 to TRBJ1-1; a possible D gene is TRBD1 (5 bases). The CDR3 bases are TGCAGCGTTGGGGGGGACTTTAGAGCTTTCTTT. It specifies CSVGGDFRAFF.